The 9 T cell receptor beta chains presented below share a single source sample, sequenced in a study of OX40 agonist ivuxolimab in advanced cancers. The repertoire was sequenced with immunoSEQ multiplex PCR; TCRdb's copy has only in-frame clones and lacks some. This sample yields about 64,000 clones, of which approximately 88% are seen a single time; more than 2% belongs to the top ten. The sample was CD4+ or CD8+ T cells sorted from blood, taken in a trial of the OX40 agonist ivuxolimab. These receptors all stem from an adult with an advanced solid tumor such as melanoma, head and neck, liver or kidney cancer.

This chain joins TRBV11-3 and TRBJ1-4; D gene unclear. Germline V gene lookup returns CDR1 SGHNT and CDR2 YENEEA. V lost 4 bases, J lost 8 bases, and 14 bases lay in between. The CDR3 length is 14 residues. The CDR3, as DNA: TGTGCCAGCAGCTCCAGTGGGTTGGAAGAAAAACTGTTTTTT. Translated: CASSSSGLEEKLFF.

The genes are TRBV6-5 and TRBJ1-2; D not resolved. The CDR3 sequence is 14 residues long. Germline-derived CDR1 and CDR2 are MNHEY and SVGAGI. V lost 7 bases and J lost 4, with 16 bases in between. The DNA of the CDR3 is TGTGCCAGCACCAGACACTACGGAGGCTATGGCTACACCTTC. It specifies CASTRHYGGYGYTF.

The rearrangement links TRBV27 to TRBJ1-6, with 7 bases identical to TRBD1. Germline assignment: CDR1 MNHEY and CDR2 SMNVEV (reference sequence). With V trimmed by 8 bases and J by 7 bases, 14 bases remained unmatched. The CDR3 consists of 16 residues. The CDR3 DNA sequence: TGTGCCAGCGCAACCGAACAGGGGAGTGAAAATTCACCCCTCCACTTT. It encodes CASATEQGSENSPLHF.

A few counts support this clone. The rearrangement links TRBV6-5 to TRBJ1-2; D is uncertain. V lost 6 bases and J 8 bases, leaving 13 bases between the germline ends. The CDR3 loop spans 12 amino acids. Germline CDR1 MNHEY, CDR2 SVGAGI. Written as DNA, the CDR3 is TGTGCCAGCAGCTCCCCGTCGCGGGGCTACACCTTC. Amino acids: CASSSPSRGYTF.

This sequence joins TRBV2 and TRBJ2-7; D may be TRBD2 (5 bases). The CDR3 is 12 amino acids. V was cut by 4 bases and J by 1 base, with 5 bases left in between. From germline, CDR1 is SNHLY and CDR2 FYNNEI. DNA for the CDR3: TGTGCCAGCAGTGGGACTTCCTACGAGCAGTACTTC. Protein: CASSGTSYEQYF.

CDR3 region: CASSYSGTQYF. CDR3 in DNA: TGTGCCAGCAGTTACTCGGGTACGCAGTATTTT. The chain recombines TRBV6-5 with TRBJ2-3; D is uncertain. Germline values: CDR1 MNHEY, CDR2 SVGAGI. The CDR3 runs 11 residues. The V and J ends lost 0 bases and 8 bases respectively, with 3 bases between them.

The CDR3 sequence is CASSELAGYTQYF. The CDR3, as DNA: TGTGCCAGCAGCGAACTAGCGGGGTATACGCAGTATTTT. V gene TRBV6-4 combines with J gene TRBJ2-3, with 10 positions matching TRBD2. The CDR3 consists of 13 residues. Germline V gene data show CDR1 as MRHNA and CDR2 as SNTAGT. V shed 6 bases, J shed 7 bases, and the junction held 4 bases outside the gene matches.

J is TRBJ1-4 and V is TRBV7-2; possibly TRBD1 for D (5 bases). The germline V gene has CDR1 SGHTA and CDR2 FQGNSA. The ends were cut back, 5 bases at V and 0 bases at J, with 10 bases in the middle. This CDR3 spans 15 amino acids. The CDR3 protein is CASSGGSATNEKLFF. Written as DNA, the CDR3 is TGTGCCAGCAGCGGGGGAAGTGCAACTAATGAAAAACTGTTTTTT.

The chain recombines TRBV5-1 with TRBJ2-2; D assignment may be TRBD1 or TRBD2 (5 bases each). CDR3 size: 14 residues. Trimming removed 1 base from V and 3 bases from J, with 7 bases in between. Germline V gene sequence: CDR1 SGHRS, CDR2 YFSETQ. The CDR3 DNA reads as TGCGCCAGCAGCTTGCAGGGAGACACCGGGGAGCTGTTTTTT. Protein product: CASSLQGDTGELFF.